The 24 T cell receptor beta chains in this list originate from one sample, sequenced in a study of blood T cell repertoires in COVID-19. Clones were sequenced by immunoSEQ multiplex PCR, and TCRdb holds only the in-frame ones, with some missing. The data show around 260,000 clones, approximately 86% seen once. Sequenced material: peripheral blood. These receptors all stem from a man between 40 and 49 years old who had recovered from COVID-19.

J is TRBJ2-7 and V is TRBV28; D unresolved. Germline V gives CDR1 MDHEN, CDR2 SYDVKM. Between the trimmed V and J ends, which lost 5 bases and 3 bases, there was a span of 14 bases. The CDR3 is made up of 14 amino acids. The CDR3: CASSPVSSGYEQYF. For the CDR3, the DNA is TGTGCCAGCAGTCCCGTAAGCTCCGGCTACGAGCAGTACTTC.

V usage is TRBV5-8 and J usage is TRBJ2-1; 10 bases are shared with TRBD2. The CDR3 runs to 16 residues. V trimming: 8 bases; J trimming: 0 bases; junction bases outside the gene matches: 8. Germline CDR1 SGHTS, CDR2 YDEGEE. In nucleotides, the CDR3 is TGTGCCAGGGCCCCTAGCGGGAGAAGCTCCTACAATGAGCAGTTCTTC. It codes for CARAPSGRSSYNEQFF.

This clone was seen a single time. The chain carries TRBV12-5 and TRBJ1-1; 8 bases fit TRBD1. CDR3 size: 15 residues. J gave up 0 bases and V 3 bases, and 3 bases lay outside the gene matches. Germline V CDR1 and CDR2: LGHNT, FRNRAP. The CDR3 loop reads CASGLGQGLNTEAFF. In nucleotides, the CDR3 is TGTGCTAGTGGTTTAGGACAGGGTTTGAACACTGAAGCTTTCTTT.

The chain couples TRBV27 to TRBJ1-5; 9 positions match TRBD1. CDR3 size: 16 residues. Trimming removed 3 bases from V and 5 bases from J; junction bases left unmatched: 8. CDR1 and CDR2 from the germline V gene are MNHEY and SMNVEV (reference sequence). CDR3 sequence: CASSFLDRGLYQPQHF. The CDR3 DNA sequence: TGTGCCAGCAGTTTCCTTGACAGGGGGTTGTATCAGCCCCAGCATTTT.

The V call is TRBV3-1 (or the pseudogene TRBV3-2), the J call TRBJ2-3; 7 bases align to TRBD1. Germline V gene lookup returns CDR1 LGHDT and CDR2 YNNKEL (reference sequence). The CDR3 runs to 16 residues. With 3 bases clipped from V and 4 bases from J, the junction kept 10 bases outside the gene matches. The CDR3 coding sequence is TGTGCCAGCAGCCATAACTTTCCAGGGGGTGCAGATACGCAGTATTTT. Protein: CASSHNFPGGADTQYF.

The chain carries TRBV6-5 and TRBJ2-7, with 10 bases fitting TRBD2. The CDR3 is 13 amino acids. CDR1 is MNHEY, CDR2 SVGAGI, per germline. With 6 bases clipped from V and 3 bases from J, the junction kept 2 bases outside the gene matches. The DNA of the CDR3 is TGTGCCAGCAGGCAGCGGGGGGGCTACGAGCAGTACTTC. Protein: CASRQRGGYEQYF.

The gene calls are TRBV5-4 and TRBJ1-2, with 8 bases identical to TRBD1. The CDR3 is 16 amino acids. Germline V gene lookup returns CDR1 SGHNT and CDR2 YYREEE (reference sequence). The junction had 10 bases not matched to a gene; V was cut back by 5 bases and J by 1 base. This CDR3 is CASRRGDRIRNYGYTF. CDR3 DNA: TGTGCCAGCAGAAGAGGGGACAGGATACGTAACTATGGCTACACCTTC.

The chain recombines TRBV30 with TRBJ1-4, with TRBD1 identical over 7 bases. Germline values: CDR1 GTSNPN, CDR2 SVGIG (reference sequence). The V and J ends lost 4 bases and 5 bases, in that order; junction bases with no gene match: 10. This CDR3 has 15 residues. For the CDR3, the DNA is TGTGCCTGGACCGGGAGTTCAGGGGGAAATGAAAAACTGTTTTTT. Its protein product is CAWTGSSGGNEKLFF. Combining the CDR3 with reference TRBV30 and TRBJ1-4 gives the whole variable domain SQTIHQWPATLVQPVGSPLSLECTVEGTSNPNLYWYRQAAGRGLQLLFYSVGIGQISSEVPQNLSASRPQDRQFILSSKKLLLSDSGFYLCAWTGSSGGNEKLFFGSGTQLSVL.

The chain recombines TRBV2 with TRBJ1-2; 8 bases align to TRBD1. Germline CDR1 reads SNHLY; CDR2 reads FYNNEI. The V segment lost 7 bases and the J segment 2 bases; nucleotides outside the gene matches: 6. The CDR3 totals 14 residues. The CDR3 DNA reads as TGTGCCAGCATGGACAGGGCTATGAACTATGGCTACACCTTC. Its protein product is CASMDRAMNYGYTF.

This clone was counted only a few times. V usage is TRBV9 and J usage is TRBJ2-7; 7 nucleotides agree with TRBD2. Germline values: CDR1 SGDLS, CDR2 YYNGEE. The J segment lost 1 base and the V segment lost 1 base, leaving 5 bases of the junction unmatched. The CDR3 runs to 15 residues. CDR3 loop: CASSVTAGGSYEQYF. In nucleotides, the CDR3 is TGTGCCAGCAGCGTAACTGCCGGGGGGTCCTACGAGCAGTACTTC.

The chain recombines TRBV6-6 with TRBJ2-1; D not resolved. This CDR3 has 11 residues. Germline assignment: CDR1 MNHNY and CDR2 SVGAGI (reference sequence). The V end was cut by 6 bases, the J end by 5 bases, with 5 bases between. The CDR3 loop is CASRQNNEQFF. CDR3 DNA sequence: TGTGCCAGCAGACAAAACAATGAGCAGTTCTTC.

V and J are TRBV5-4 and TRBJ2-2; 8 bases line up with TRBD1. The CDR3 is 15 residues long. Per the germline V gene, CDR1 is SGHNT and CDR2 is YYREEE (reference sequence). V dropped 5 bases and J dropped 1; count of bases not matched to a gene: 4. The CDR3 region has the DNA TGTGCCAGCAGGTCCGGGACAGGGAACACCGGGGAGCTGTTTTTT. Translated, it gives CASRSGTGNTGELFF.

The J gene is TRBJ2-7, the V gene TRBV7-8, with TRBD1 identical over 11 bases. The CDR3 spans 15 residues. Germline assignment: CDR1 SGHVS and CDR2 FQNEAQ. V was clipped by 4 bases and J by 3 bases; unmatched bases: 5. The CDR3 region has the DNA TGTGCCAGCAGCTCATCCGGGACAGGGGGCTACGAGCAGTACTTC. Its translation is CASSSSGTGGYEQYF.

This chain links TRBV5-6 with TRBJ2-3; weak D call: TRBD2 (5 bases). The CDR3 sequence is 13 residues long. Trimming left V 0 bases short and J 5 bases short, with 7 bases between. The germline V gene encodes CDR1 SGHDT and CDR2 YYEEEE. This CDR3 is CASSLGAGDTQYF. The CDR3 DNA is TGTGCCAGCAGCTTGGGGGCGGGAGATACGCAGTATTTT.

V is TRBV7-3 and J is TRBJ2-3, with unresolved D. The CDR3 loop spans 13 amino acids. The ends were cut back, 4 bases at V and 9 bases at J, with 14 bases in the middle. The germline CDR1 and CDR2 sequences are SGHTA and FQGTGA. The CDR3 is CASSSLTGSTQYF. Written as DNA, the CDR3 is TGTGCCAGCAGCTCCTTGACCGGGTCCACGCAGTATTTT.

J is TRBJ2-1 and V is TRBV9; D may be TRBD2 (6 bases). The CDR3 sequence is 16 residues long. V lost 4 bases and J lost 2, with 16 bases in between. Germline values: CDR1 SGDLS, CDR2 YYNGEE. DNA of the CDR3: TGTGCCAGCAGCCCAAGCTTGGCGGGGCCCTACAATGAGCAGTTCTTC. Translated, it gives CASSPSLAGPYNEQFF. Based on the CDR3 plus reference TRBV9 and TRBJ2-1, the full variable domain is DSGVTQTPKHLITATGQRVTLRCSPRSGDLSVYWYQQSLDQGLQFLIQYYNGEERAKGNILERFSAQQFPDLHSELNLSSLELGDSALYFCASSPSLAGPYNEQFFGPGTRLTVL.

CDR3 bases: TGTGCCAGTAGTATTCTTCAGGGGGCGGGCAATCAGCCCCAGCATTTT. This encodes CASSILQGAGNQPQHF. The chain uses TRBV19 and TRBJ1-5, with 8 bases lining up with TRBD1. Germline V lookup: CDR1 LNHDA, CDR2 SQIVND (reference sequence). With V trimmed by 3 bases and J by 2 bases, 6 bases remained unmatched. The CDR3 length is 16 residues.

V gene TRBV7-2 combines with J gene TRBJ2-2; TRBD1 matches 7 bases. The CDR3 covers 14 residues. Germline V lookup: CDR1 SGHTA, CDR2 FQGNSA. Losses at the gene ends were 4 bases for V and 4 bases for J; bases not matched to a gene: 3. The CDR3 DNA sequence: TGTGCCAGCAGCTCAAGGGGGCCCACCGGGGAGCTGTTTTTT. Protein product: CASSSRGPTGELFF. Variable domain in full (rest from reference TRBV7-2 and TRBJ2-2): GAGVSQSPSNKVTEKGKDVELRCDPISGHTALYWYRQSLGQGLEFLIYFQGNSAPDKSGLPSDRFSAERTGGSVSTLTIQRTQQEDSAVYLCASSSRGPTGELFFGEGSRLTVL.

This clone has only one observation. J is TRBJ2-7 and V is TRBV10-2; D might be TRBD1 (6 bases). The CDR3 contains 13 residues. Trimming removed 5 bases from V and 6 bases from J, with 14 bases in between. From germline, CDR1 is WSHSY and CDR2 SAAADI. The CDR3, as DNA: TGCGCCAGCAGTTCCCAGGGGTGGTTCGAGCAGTACTTC. Protein: CASSSQGWFEQYF.

V and J are TRBV5-1 and TRBJ2-3; 8 nucleotides line up with TRBD1. Germline V CDR1 and CDR2: SGHRS, YFSETQ. The CDR3 has 14 residues. The J segment lost 5 bases and the V segment lost 2 bases, leaving 4 bases of the junction unmatched. The CDR3 region has the DNA TGCGCCAGCAGCTTTCGGACAGGGCAAGATACGCAGTATTTT. It specifies CASSFRTGQDTQYF.

The chain links TRBV6-5 to TRBJ2-3; D uncertain. V lost 6 bases to trimming and J lost 5 bases, with 18 bases between them. CDR3 length: 15 amino acids. Germline V gives CDR1 MNHEY, CDR2 SVGAGI. The DNA for the CDR3 is TGTGCCAGCAGGCTCAGTACTATAGGCGGAGATACGCAGTATTTT. Translation: CASRLSTIGGDTQYF.

The chain has TRBV30 and TRBJ1-5; TRBD1 agrees at 8 bases. In germline, CDR1 is GTSNPN, CDR2 SVGIG (reference sequence). V was pared by 8 bases and J by 6 bases, with 9 bases of the junction left unmatched. The CDR3 contains 13 residues. CDR3 nucleotide sequence: TGTGCCGGACAGACAGGGGACGGTCAGCCCCAGCATTTT. Protein sequence: CAGQTGDGQPQHF.

The V and J genes are TRBV3-1 (or the pseudogene TRBV3-2) and TRBJ2-5, with 7 bases matching TRBD2. Trimming at V came to 4 bases and at J to 9 bases, leaving 8 bases not matched to a gene. CDR1 and CDR2 (germline): LGHDT, YNNKEL (reference sequence). The CDR3 is made up of 13 amino acids. The CDR3 DNA reads TGTGCCAGCAGCCGGACGGCTCGGGGGGCCCAGTACTTC. Protein: CASSRTARGAQYF.

The V and J genes are TRBV5-1 and TRBJ2-2; D not resolved. V shed 0 bases and J shed 1 base, with 10 bases lying between them. This CDR3 comprises 16 residues. Germline V CDR1 and CDR2: SGHRS, YFSETQ. CDR3 sequence: CASSLGVRLNTGELFF. The CDR3 region has the DNA TGCGCCAGCAGCTTGGGCGTTCGGTTGAACACCGGGGAGCTGTTTTTT.